These T cell receptor beta chains were read from a single sample in a study of sequential checkpoint blockade in melanoma. Produced via immunoSEQ multiplex PCR; TCRdb's table is partial and in-frame only. The table has approximately 15,000 clones, roughly 70% seen once. Source: CD8+ T cells sorted from blood (inferred from file names), taken from a patient given nivolumab and ipilimumab in sequence. The receptor set was obtained from a human donor with melanoma. Each CDR3 is given with its conserved first and last residue. D genes are given only for firm matches. Rows give clone size only sometimes, using once, few, many, or a class for an expanded clone.

TRBJ1-2	.	TRBV7-2	TRBD1	CASSSGQGAADGYTF	TGTGCCAGCAGCTCGGGGCAGGGGGCGGCGGATGGCTACACCTTC
TRBJ2-7	.	TRBV5-6	.	CASSLGASYEQYF	TGTGCCAGCAGCTTGGGCGCCTCCTACGAGCAGTACTTC
TRBJ2-1	few	TRBV7-8	TRBD2	CASSLVVAGGGTNNEQFF	TGTGCCAGCAGCTTAGTGGTAGCGGGAGGAGGGACGAACAATGAGCAGTTCTTC
TRBJ2-7	.	TRBV7-8	.	CASSPPGREPTEQYF	TGTGCCAGCAGCCCCCCAGGTCGGGAACCTACCGAGCAGTACTTC
TRBJ1-1	.	TRBV5-4	TRBD1	CASGDRASNTEAFF	TGTGCCAGCGGCGACAGGGCCTCGAACACTGAAGCTTTCTTT
TRBJ1-3	few	TRBV10-3	.	CASLGGSGNTIYF	TGTGCCTCCCTAGGTGGCTCTGGAAACACCATATATTTT
TRBJ1-1	few	TRBV5-5	.	CASSVWLGLYTEAFF	TGTGCCAGCAGCGTTTGGCTGGGGCTGTACACTGAAGCTTTCTTT
TRBJ1-2	.	TRBV21-1	.	CASSKVSKGGGKNYGYTF	TGTGCCAGCAGCAAAGTCAGTAAGGGAGGGGGGAAGAACTATGGCTACACCTTC
TRBJ1-5	.	TRBV6-1	.	CASSGGPRSNQPQHF	TGTGCCAGCAGTGGCGGTCCGAGGAGCAATCAGCCCCAGCATTTT
TRBJ1-5	.	TRBV4-3	TRBD1	CASSQVGTGNQPQHF	TGCGCCAGCAGCCAAGTTGGGACAGGGAATCAGCCCCAGCATTTT
TRBJ2-5	.	TRBV6-5	.	CASSYLEEETQYF	TGTGCCAGCAGTTACTTGGAGGAAGAGACCCAGTACTTC
TRBJ2-7	.	TRBV7-9	TRBD1	CASSAPGGDSYEQYF	TGTGCCAGCAGCGCACCAGGGGGCGACTCCTACGAGCAGTACTTC
TRBJ2-7	.	TRBV7-9	TRBD1	CASSLLYPGTGGLSPEQYF	TGTGCCAGCAGCTTATTGTATCCTGGGACAGGGGGCCTTTCGCCCGAGCAGTACTTC
TRBJ1-1	.	TRBV27	.	CASSLRLDGHTEAFF	TGTGCCAGCAGTTTACGCCTAGACGGCCACACTGAAGCTTTCTTT
TRBJ2-3	.	TRBV15	TRBD2	CATTGGTSTDTQYF	TGTGCCACCACGGGAGGAACTAGCACAGATACGCAGTATTTT
TRBJ2-3	.	TRBV7-9	TRBD1	CASSFSGQRTVLSTDTQYF	TGTGCCAGCAGCTTCTCGGGACAGAGAACCGTTTTAAGCACAGATACGCAGTATTTT